The 29 T cell receptor beta chains in this list originate from one sample, sequenced in a study of cytomegalovirus exposure and HLA in healthy donors. The PCR had 60 Vbeta and 13 Jbeta primers. Profiling relied on immunoSEQ multiplex PCR, and the TCRdb table lists in-frame clones only, not all of them. The data contain around 140,000 clones, over 70% of them seen just once; the ten biggest clones take up roughly 4.8%. The sequenced material came from PBMCs. The receptors derive from a man aged 35 to 55 in good health and CMV-seronegative.

The J gene is TRBJ1-6, the V gene TRBV28, with D perhaps matching TRBD1 (5 bases). CDR1 and CDR2 (germline): MDHEN, SYDVKM. The V end lost 6 bases, the J end lost 4 bases, and 13 bases lay between the germline ends. The CDR3 is made up of 15 amino acids. The CDR3 nucleotides read TGTGCCAGCAGGCCCCGGGGGAGGTATAATTCACCCCTCCACTTT. Protein: CASRPRGRYNSPLHF.

This CDR3 reads CASSLEGDRWYEQYF. The CDR3 coding sequence is TGTGCCAGTAGTCTCGAAGGGGACAGGTGGTACGAGCAGTACTTC. The chain combines TRBV19 with TRBJ2-7; 8 bases are a match to TRBD1. The V gene end was trimmed by 5 bases and the J gene end by 4 bases; junction bases not matched to a gene: 10. Germline lookup yields CDR1 LNHDA and CDR2 SQIVND (reference sequence). The CDR3 loop spans 15 amino acids.

This clone has just one count. The chain is built from TRBV29-1 and TRBJ1-2; 7 nucleotides agree with TRBD1. The V gene's germline CDR1 is SQVTM and CDR2 ANQGSEA. The CDR3 spans 13 residues. V was clipped by 8 bases and J by 8 bases; unmatched bases: 14. The CDR3 here is CSTYDRVPKGYTF. The CDR3 region has the DNA TGCAGCACCTATGACAGGGTTCCGAAGGGCTACACCTTC. The complete variable domain, with remaining parts taken from reference TRBV29-1 and TRBJ1-2, reads SAVISQKPSRDICQRGTSLTIQCQVDSQVTMMFWYRQQPGQSLTLIATANQGSEATYESGFVIDKFPISRPNLTFSTLTVSNMSPEDSSIYLCSTYDRVPKGYTFGSGTRLTVV.

The chain carries TRBV5-1 and TRBJ2-1; possibly TRBD1 for D (5 bases). The CDR3 has 11 residues. V gave up 2 bases and J gave up 10 bases, with 7 bases separating them. The germline V gene has CDR1 SGHRS and CDR2 YFSETQ. The CDR3 DNA follows: TGCGCCAGCAGCTTACCAGGGGAGCAGTTCTTC. This sequence encodes CASSLPGEQFF.

The rearrangement joins TRBV27 to TRBJ1-5, with unresolved D. V gave up 3 bases and J gave up 2 bases, with 11 bases separating them. Germline CDR1 and CDR2: MNHEY and SMNVEV (reference sequence). The CDR3 runs 15 residues. CDR3 in DNA: TGTGCCAGCAGTTTCCGGGTACCGGGCAATCAGCCCCAGCATTTT. Protein sequence: CASSFRVPGNQPQHF.

The V gene is TRBV23-1, the J gene TRBJ2-1; TRBD2 aligns across 11 bases. TRBV23-1 is an ORF, and what it does is uncertain. The CDR3 loop spans 16 amino acids. V lost 2 bases, J lost 4 bases, and 4 bases stayed unmatched. CDR3 DNA sequence: TGCGCCAGCAGTCAAAGGACTAGCGGGCGTTACAATGAGCAGTTCTTC. Its protein product is CASSQRTSGRYNEQFF.

This chain links TRBV28 with TRBJ1-5; a weak D match, TRBD1 (5 bases). Germline loops: CDR1 MDHEN, CDR2 SYDVKM. CDR3 size: 16 residues. Trimming removed 3 bases at V and 1 base at J, with 13 bases between. CDR3 sequence reads: CASSFRQTTSNQPQHF. The CDR3 nucleotides read TGTGCCAGCAGTTTCAGACAGACGACAAGCAATCAGCCCCAGCATTTT.

V gene TRBV15 combines with J gene TRBJ2-3; 12 bases match TRBD2. The CDR3 loop spans 16 amino acids. V lost 1 base, J lost 1 base, and 0 bases stayed unmatched. Germline V gene data show CDR1 as LNHNV and CDR2 as YYDKDF (reference sequence). In DNA, the CDR3 is TGTGCCACCAGCAGAGGACTAGCGGGGGGCACAGATACGCAGTATTTT. It specifies CATSRGLAGGTDTQYF.

The table lists this clone with a few counts. This chain uses TRBV6-5 with TRBJ2-7; maybe TRBD2 (8 bases). The germline V and J ends were trimmed by 8 bases and 1 base, with 18 bases remaining between them. The CDR3 consists of 15 residues. The germline gives CDR1 MNHEY, CDR2 SVGAGI. CDR3 sequence: CASRLGRGPSYEQYF. In DNA form, the CDR3 reads TGTGCCAGCCGCCTCGGGAGGGGGCCATCCTACGAGCAGTACTTC.

The genes are TRBV30 and TRBJ1-5; no reliable D call. The CDR3 is 12 residues long. Per germline, CDR1 GTSNPN and CDR2 SVGIG (reference sequence). Trimming pared 2 bases from V and 7 bases from J, leaving 9 bases between. This CDR3 reads CAWSQERQPQHF. The CDR3 DNA reads TGTGCCTGGAGTCAAGAGCGGCAGCCCCAGCATTTT.

J is TRBJ1-5 and V is TRBV2; D gene ambiguous. The CDR3 runs 14 residues. Trimming removed 6 bases at V and 3 bases at J, with 12 bases between. Germline V gene data show CDR1 as SNHLY and CDR2 as FYNNEI. The chain's CDR3 is CASRGDGFNQPQHF. CDR3 sequence (DNA): TGTGCCAGCAGAGGTGACGGGTTCAATCAGCCCCAGCATTTT.

CDR3 sequence reads: CAIRRGGQGSYNEQFF. The CDR3 DNA follows: TGTGCCATCAGGAGGGGGGGCCAGGGATCCTACAATGAGCAGTTCTTC. This chain joins TRBV10-3 and TRBJ2-1; D may be TRBD2 (7 bases). Trimming stripped 6 bases from V and 1 base from J, with 16 bases between. Per the germline V gene, CDR1 is ENHRY and CDR2 is SYGVKD. The CDR3 consists of 16 residues.

This rearrangement joins TRBV11-2 to TRBJ1-1; D not resolved. CDR1 SGHAT and CDR2 FQNNGV come from the germline V gene. Trimming took off 7 bases at V and 0 bases at J, with 9 bases between the two ends. The CDR3 runs 13 residues. The CDR3 loop is CASTRQMNTEAFF. The CDR3 DNA is TGTGCCAGCACGAGGCAGATGAACACTGAAGCTTTCTTT.

This clone was seen only once. The chain has TRBV15 and TRBJ2-7; TRBD1 matches at 8 bases. The CDR3 length is 16 residues. CDR1 is LNHNV, CDR2 YYDKDF, per germline (reference sequence). The V and J ends lost 5 bases and 0 bases, in that order; junction bases with no gene match: 9. The CDR3 DNA is TGTGCCACCAGCGGCAGGGGGCTGGTAGGCTCCTACGAGCAGTACTTC. As protein: CATSGRGLVGSYEQYF.

The rearrangement joins TRBV18 to TRBJ1-5, with no clear D. This CDR3 comprises 14 residues. Trimming cost V 2 bases and J 4 bases, with 9 bases left between them. Germline values: CDR1 KGHSH, CDR2 LQKENI. This chain's CDR3 is CASSPENLNQPQHF. CDR3 nucleotide sequence: TGTGCCAGCTCACCAGAAAACCTAAATCAGCCCCAGCATTTT.

The chain combines TRBV30 with TRBJ1-1, with TRBD1 matching 7 bases. The CDR3 is 11 amino acids. From germline, CDR1 is GTSNPN and CDR2 SVGIG (reference sequence). After removal of 3 bases from V and 7 bases from J, the junction contained 2 bases not matched to a gene. CDR3 residues: CAWSWDSEAFF. DNA for the CDR3: TGTGCCTGGAGCTGGGACAGTGAAGCTTTCTTT.

The rearrangement links TRBV6-5 to TRBJ1-6; D possibly corresponds to TRBD1 (6 bases). The V end lost 6 bases, the J end lost 1 base, and 10 bases lay between the germline ends. In germline, CDR1 is MNHEY, CDR2 SVGAGI. This CDR3 comprises 15 residues. The CDR3 sequence is CASRGDRSYNSPLHF. CDR3 in DNA: TGTGCCAGCAGAGGCGACAGGTCCTATAATTCACCCCTCCACTTT.

In this sample, this clone turned up a few times. J is TRBJ1-5 and V is TRBV30; a weak D match, TRBD1 (6 bases). Germline values: CDR1 GTSNPN, CDR2 SVGIG (reference sequence). Trimming shortened V by 3 bases and J by 5 bases, and 11 bases separated the two germline ends. CDR3 size: 13 residues. CDR3 residues: CAWRGGADQPQHF. The CDR3 region has the DNA TGTGCCTGGAGAGGGGGGGCCGATCAGCCCCAGCATTTT. Using reference TRBV30 and TRBJ1-5 for the parts outside the CDR3, the full variable domain is SQTIHQWPATLVQPVGSPLSLECTVEGTSNPNLYWYRQAAGRGLQLLFYSVGIGQISSEVPQNLSASRPQDRQFILSSKKLLLSDSGFYLCAWRGGADQPQHFGDGTRLSIL.

V usage is TRBV7-2 and J usage is TRBJ1-5; weak D call: TRBD1 (6 bases). Trimming cost V 1 base and J 6 bases, with 19 bases left between them. Germline V gene sequence: CDR1 SGHTA, CDR2 FQGNSA. CDR3 length: 17 amino acids. The CDR3 region has the DNA TGTGCCAGCAGCTTAGGGCAACAGGGTCTTCTCACTCAGCCCCAGCATTTT. It yields the protein CASSLGQQGLLTQPQHF.

The J gene is TRBJ2-3, the V gene TRBV27, with 9 positions matching TRBD1. The CDR3 is made up of 17 amino acids. Germline values: CDR1 MNHEY, CDR2 SMNVEV (reference sequence). V was pared by 8 bases and J by 8 bases, with 20 bases of the junction left unmatched. The CDR3 DNA follows: TGTGCCAGCGACCACCAGACAGGGGGACCCGAAGGAGCTACGCAGTATTTT. Translating it yields CASDHQTGGPEGATQYF.

V and J are TRBV6-4 and TRBJ2-3; weak D call: TRBD2 (6 bases). V was cut by 3 bases and J by 2 bases, with 12 bases left in between. The CDR3 consists of 15 residues. Germline loops: CDR1 MRHNA, CDR2 SNTAGT. As DNA, the CDR3 is TGTGCCAGCAGTGATGGCGGGGACCCCACAGATACGCAGTATTTT. Translated: CASSDGGDPTDTQYF.

The CDR3 loop reads CASSRQGVEKLFF. The CDR3, as DNA: TGCGCCAGCAGCAGACAGGGGGTTGAAAAACTGTTTTTT. The chain links TRBV5-1 to TRBJ1-4; 9 nucleotides match TRBD1. The CDR3 spans 13 residues. J lost 7 bases, V lost 4 bases, and 2 bases had no gene match. Germline assignment: CDR1 SGHRS and CDR2 YFSETQ. The full variable domain, in which reference TRBV5-1 and TRBJ1-4 provide the parts outside the CDR3, is KAGVTQTPRYLIKTRGQQVTLSCSPISGHRSVSWYQQTPGQGLQFLFEYFSETQRNKGNFPGRFSGRQFSNSRSEMNVSTLELGDSALYLCASSRQGVEKLFFGSGTQLSVL.

CDR3 nucleotide sequence: TGTGCCAGCGGATCCGGGGGGGCAATCGTATATGAGCAGTTCTTC. Translation gives CASGSGGAIVYEQFF. V gene TRBV6-5 combines with J gene TRBJ2-1, with TRBD2 matching over 8 bases. This CDR3 is 15 amino acids long. In germline, CDR1 is MNHEY, CDR2 SVGAGI. V lost 8 bases and J lost 8; bases outside the gene matches: 14.

The chain links TRBV7-9 to TRBJ1-4, with 10 bases fitting TRBD1. The CDR3 length is 15 residues. In germline, CDR1 is SEHNR, CDR2 FQNEAQ (reference sequence). V shed 5 bases, J shed 15 bases, and the junction held 15 bases outside the gene matches. The CDR3 spells CASSENQDRGSRLFF. The CDR3 DNA reads TGTGCCAGCAGCGAAAATCAGGACAGGGGGTCAAGATTGTTTTTT.

The J gene is TRBJ2-6, the V gene TRBV6-5; D call uncertain. There are 14 residues in the CDR3. V shed 6 bases and J shed 4 bases, with 10 bases lying between them. Per the germline V gene, CDR1 is MNHEY and CDR2 is SVGAGI. The CDR3 nucleotides read TGTGCCAGCAGGGATGCGAGGGGGGCCAACGTCCTGACTTTC. Its protein is CASRDARGANVLTF.

In DNA form, the CDR3 reads TGTGCCAGCTCACCAAAAACAGGGGCGGATCAGCCCCAGCATTTT. Its protein product is CASSPKTGADQPQHF. The chain joins TRBV18 to TRBJ1-5, with 7 bases lining up with TRBD1. Germline V lookup: CDR1 KGHSH, CDR2 LQKENI. Losses at the gene ends were 2 bases for V and 5 bases for J; bases not matched to a gene: 6. The CDR3 runs to 15 residues.

This chain joins TRBV6-6 and TRBJ2-7; 7 nucleotides match TRBD1. The germline gives CDR1 MNHNY, CDR2 SVGAGI (reference sequence). CDR3 length: 15 amino acids. With V trimmed by 0 bases and J by 6 bases, 8 bases remained unmatched. CDR3 region: CASSYSGQVRVEQYF. In nucleotides, the CDR3 is TGTGCCAGCAGTTACTCAGGACAGGTACGGGTCGAGCAGTACTTC.

The chain is built from TRBV6-5 and TRBJ1-1, with D unclear. Trimming removed 2 bases from V and 3 bases from J, with 7 bases in between. CDR1 is MNHEY, CDR2 SVGAGI, per germline. The CDR3 has 13 residues. The CDR3, as DNA: TGTGCCAGCAGTTACCCCGGGGACACTGAAGCTTTCTTT. Its translation: CASSYPGDTEAFF.

About this clone: The same CDR3 arises from other DNA sequences in this sample as well. The V call is TRBV14, the J call TRBJ1-1, with D unresolved. With 3 bases removed from V and 11 bases from J, the gap between germline ends came to 10 bases. The CDR3 consists of 11 residues. Germline V gene sequence: CDR1 SGHDN, CDR2 FVKESK. CDR3 sequence: CASSQGLFAFF. CDR3 coding DNA: TGTGCCAGCAGCCAGGGCCTATTCGCTTTCTTT.